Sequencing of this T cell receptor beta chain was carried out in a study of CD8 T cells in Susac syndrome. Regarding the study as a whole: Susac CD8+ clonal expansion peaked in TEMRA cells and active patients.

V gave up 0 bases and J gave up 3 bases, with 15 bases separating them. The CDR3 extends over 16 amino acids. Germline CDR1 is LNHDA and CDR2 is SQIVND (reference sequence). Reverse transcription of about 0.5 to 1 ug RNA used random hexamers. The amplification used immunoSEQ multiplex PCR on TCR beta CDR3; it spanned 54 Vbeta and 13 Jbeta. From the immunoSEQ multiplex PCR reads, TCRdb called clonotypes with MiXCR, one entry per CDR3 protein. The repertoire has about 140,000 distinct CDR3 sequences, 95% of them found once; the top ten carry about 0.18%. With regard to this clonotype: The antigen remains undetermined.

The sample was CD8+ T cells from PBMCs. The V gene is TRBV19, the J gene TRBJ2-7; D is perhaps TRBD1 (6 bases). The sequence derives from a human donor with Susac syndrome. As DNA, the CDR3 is TGTGCCAGTAGTATAGATCACGGACAGCAGCTCTACGAGCAGTACTTC. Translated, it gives CASSIDHGQQLYEQYF. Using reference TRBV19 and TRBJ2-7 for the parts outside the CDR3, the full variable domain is DGGITQSPKYLFRKEGQNVTLSCEQNLNHDAMYWYRQDPGQGLRLIYYSQIVNDFQKGDIAEGYSVSREKKESFPLTVTSAQKNPTAFYLCASSIDHGQQLYEQYFGPGTRLTVT.